The 2 T cell receptor beta chains below come from one sample, sequenced in a study of T cells in Graves' hyperthyroidism and ophthalmopathy (dated by TCRdb to the late 2010s). Library prep was done by multiplex PCR. TCRdb lists the instrument as Illumina HiSeq 2000. The TCR beta CDR3 regions were amplified from RNA transcripts. The first round of RT-PCR for the TCR CDR3 was performed with the HTBI primer set and the Qiagen OneStep RT-PCR kit. The public reads were quality trimmed at Q25 with fastp and then assembled into clones with MiXCR by TCRdb, keeping productive beta chains. Each CDR3 protein gets just one entry, which takes the most common genes and DNA from the rows behind it. The sample table lists approximately 600,000 distinct CDR3 sequences, 15% to 20% of them with a count of one. 3.8% of the sample is taken by the ten largest. Source material: blood. Source of these receptors: a woman under 40 with Graves' hyperthyroidism.

In regard to this clonotype: This may be a read error: a much more frequent sequence differs by one nucleotide. The chain links TRBV27 to TRBJ2-7; D is perhaps TRBD2 (5 bases). The germline V gene has CDR1 MNHEY and CDR2 SMNVEV (reference sequence). This CDR3 contains 13 residues. The CDR3 DNA follows: TGTGCTACCAGCAGACTGGGGAGCGGAGAGCAGTACTTC. Translated: CATSRLGSGEQYF.

With respect to this clonotype: A much more abundant neighbour one base away suggests this may be a read error. This rearrangement joins TRBV6-2 or TRBV6-3 to TRBJ1-5, with D possibly TRBD1 on 6 matching bases. Per the germline V gene, CDR1 is MNHEY and CDR2 is SVGEGT. The V end lost 0 bases, the J end lost 3 bases, and 12 bases lay between the germline ends. CDR3 length equals 16 residues. As DNA, the CDR3 is TGTGCCAGCAGTTACTCTCTCAGGGGACTCAATCAGCCCCAGCATTTT. Residues: CASSYSLRGLNQPQHF.